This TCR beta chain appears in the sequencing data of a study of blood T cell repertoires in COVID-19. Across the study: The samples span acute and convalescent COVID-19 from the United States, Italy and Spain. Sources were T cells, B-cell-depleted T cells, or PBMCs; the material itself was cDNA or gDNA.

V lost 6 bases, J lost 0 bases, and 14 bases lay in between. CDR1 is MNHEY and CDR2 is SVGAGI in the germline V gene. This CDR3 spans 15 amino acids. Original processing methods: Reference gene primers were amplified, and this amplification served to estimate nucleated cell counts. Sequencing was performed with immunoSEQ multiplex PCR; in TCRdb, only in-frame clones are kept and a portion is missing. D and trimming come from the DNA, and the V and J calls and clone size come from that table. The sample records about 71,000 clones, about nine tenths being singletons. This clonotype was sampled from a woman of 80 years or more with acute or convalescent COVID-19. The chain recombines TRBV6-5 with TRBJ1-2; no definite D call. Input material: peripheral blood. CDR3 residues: CASRTSGSANYGYTF. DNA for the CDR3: TGTGCCAGCAGGACCTCCGGGTCGGCTAACTATGGCTACACCTTC.